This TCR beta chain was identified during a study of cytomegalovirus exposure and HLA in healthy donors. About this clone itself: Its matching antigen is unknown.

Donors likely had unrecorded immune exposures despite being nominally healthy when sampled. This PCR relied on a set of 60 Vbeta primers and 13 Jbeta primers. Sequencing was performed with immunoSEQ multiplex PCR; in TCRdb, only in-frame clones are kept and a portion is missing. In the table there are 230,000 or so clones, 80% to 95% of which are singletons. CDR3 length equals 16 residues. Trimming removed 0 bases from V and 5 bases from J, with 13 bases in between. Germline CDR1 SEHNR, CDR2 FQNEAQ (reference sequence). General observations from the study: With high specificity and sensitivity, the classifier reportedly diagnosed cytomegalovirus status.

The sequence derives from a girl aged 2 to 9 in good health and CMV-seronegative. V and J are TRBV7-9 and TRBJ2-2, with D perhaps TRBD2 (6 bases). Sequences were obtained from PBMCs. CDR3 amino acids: CASSLADSGGTGELFF. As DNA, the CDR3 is TGTGCCAGCAGCTTAGCCGACAGTGGGGGGACCGGGGAGCTGTTTTTT. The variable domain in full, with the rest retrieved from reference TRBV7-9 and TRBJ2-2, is DTGVSQNPRHKITKRGQNVTFRCDPISEHNRLYWYRQTLGQGPEFLTYFQNEAQLEKSRLLSDRFSAERPKGSFSTLEIQRTEQGDSAMYLCASSLADSGGTGELFFGEGSRLTVL.